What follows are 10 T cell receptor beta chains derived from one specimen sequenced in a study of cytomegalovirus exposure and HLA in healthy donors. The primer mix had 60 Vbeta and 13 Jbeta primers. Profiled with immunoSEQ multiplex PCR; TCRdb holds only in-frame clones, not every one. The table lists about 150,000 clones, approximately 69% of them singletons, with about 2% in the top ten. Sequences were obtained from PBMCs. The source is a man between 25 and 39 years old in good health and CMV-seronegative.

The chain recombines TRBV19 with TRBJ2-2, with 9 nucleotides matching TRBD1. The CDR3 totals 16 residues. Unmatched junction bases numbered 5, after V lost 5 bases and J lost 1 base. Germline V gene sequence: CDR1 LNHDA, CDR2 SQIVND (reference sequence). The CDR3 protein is CASSATGGRNTGELFF. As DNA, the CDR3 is TGTGCCAGTAGTGCAACAGGGGGCAGGAACACCGGGGAGCTGTTTTTT.

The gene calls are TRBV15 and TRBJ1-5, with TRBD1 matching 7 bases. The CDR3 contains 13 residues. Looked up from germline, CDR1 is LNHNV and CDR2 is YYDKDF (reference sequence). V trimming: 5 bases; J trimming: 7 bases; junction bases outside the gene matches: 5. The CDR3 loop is CATSGTGDQPQHF. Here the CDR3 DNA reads TGTGCCACCAGCGGAACAGGGGACCAGCCCCAGCATTTT.

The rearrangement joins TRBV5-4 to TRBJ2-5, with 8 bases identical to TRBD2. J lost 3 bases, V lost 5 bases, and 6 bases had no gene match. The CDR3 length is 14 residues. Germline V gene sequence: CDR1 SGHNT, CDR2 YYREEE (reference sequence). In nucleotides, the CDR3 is TGTGCCAGCAGTCAAGGAGCGGGGGAAGAGACCCAGTACTTC. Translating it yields CASSQGAGEETQYF.

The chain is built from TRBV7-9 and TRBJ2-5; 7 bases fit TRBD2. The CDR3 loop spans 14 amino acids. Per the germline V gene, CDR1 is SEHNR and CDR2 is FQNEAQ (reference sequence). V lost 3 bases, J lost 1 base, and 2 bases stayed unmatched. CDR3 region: CASSLASGQETQYF. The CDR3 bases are TGTGCCAGCAGCTTGGCTAGCGGCCAAGAGACCCAGTACTTC.

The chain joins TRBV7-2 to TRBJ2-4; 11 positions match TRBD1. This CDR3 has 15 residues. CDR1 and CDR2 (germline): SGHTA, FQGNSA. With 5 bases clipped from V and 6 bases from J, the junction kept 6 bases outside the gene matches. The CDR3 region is CASSASGTGGNIQYF. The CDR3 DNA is TGTGCCAGCAGCGCCTCCGGGACAGGGGGAAACATTCAGTACTTC.

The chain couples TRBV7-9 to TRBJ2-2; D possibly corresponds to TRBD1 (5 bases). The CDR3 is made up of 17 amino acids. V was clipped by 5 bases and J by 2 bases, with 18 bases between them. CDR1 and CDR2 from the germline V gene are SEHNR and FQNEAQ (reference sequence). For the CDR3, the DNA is TGTGCCAGCAGCCCAGGACAAATCGTATACAACACCGGGGAGCTGTTTTTT. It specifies CASSPGQIVYNTGELFF. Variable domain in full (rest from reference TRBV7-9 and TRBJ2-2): DTGVSQNPRHKITKRGQNVTFRCDPISEHNRLYWYRQTLGQGPEFLTYFQNEAQLEKSRLLSDRFSAERPKGSFSTLEIQRTEQGDSAMYLCASSPGQIVYNTGELFFGEGSRLTVL.

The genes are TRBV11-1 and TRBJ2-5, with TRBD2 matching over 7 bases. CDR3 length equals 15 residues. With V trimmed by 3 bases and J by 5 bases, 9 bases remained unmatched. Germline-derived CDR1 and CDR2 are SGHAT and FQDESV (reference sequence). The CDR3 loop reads CASSFSSGAGETQYF. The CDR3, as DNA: TGTGCCAGCAGCTTCTCTAGCGGTGCGGGGGAGACCCAGTACTTC.

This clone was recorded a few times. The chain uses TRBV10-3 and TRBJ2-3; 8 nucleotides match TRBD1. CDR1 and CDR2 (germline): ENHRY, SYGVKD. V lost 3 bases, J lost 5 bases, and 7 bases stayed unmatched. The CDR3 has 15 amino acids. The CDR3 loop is CAISEGQGARDTQYF. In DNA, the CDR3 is TGTGCCATCAGTGAAGGGCAGGGGGCTAGAGATACGCAGTATTTT.

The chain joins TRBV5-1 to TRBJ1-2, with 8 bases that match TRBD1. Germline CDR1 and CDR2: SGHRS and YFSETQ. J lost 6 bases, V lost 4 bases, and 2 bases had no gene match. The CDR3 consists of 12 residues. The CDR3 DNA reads TGCGCCAGCAGCGCGGGACAGGATGGCTACACCTTC. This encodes CASSAGQDGYTF.

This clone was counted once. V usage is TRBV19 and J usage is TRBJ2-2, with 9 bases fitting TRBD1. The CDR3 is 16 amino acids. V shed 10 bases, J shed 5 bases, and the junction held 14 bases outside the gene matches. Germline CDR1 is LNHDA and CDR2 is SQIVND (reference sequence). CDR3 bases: TGTGCCACCCGCGGGTTGGGGACAGGGACGACCGGGGAGCTGTTTTTT. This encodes CATRGLGTGTTGELFF.